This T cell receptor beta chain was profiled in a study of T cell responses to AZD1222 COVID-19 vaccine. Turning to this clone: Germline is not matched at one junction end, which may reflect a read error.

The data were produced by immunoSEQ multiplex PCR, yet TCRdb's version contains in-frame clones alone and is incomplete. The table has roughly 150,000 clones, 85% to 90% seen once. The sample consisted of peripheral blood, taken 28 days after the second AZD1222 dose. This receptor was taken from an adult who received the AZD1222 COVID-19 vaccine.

The CDR3 here is CASSPGTLALETDF. The CDR3 bases are TGTGCCAGCTCACCAGGGACATTAGCGCTCGAAACGGACTTC. The chain combines TRBV18 with TRBJ2-7; a possible D gene is TRBD1 (6 bases). Germline assignment: CDR1 KGHSH and CDR2 LQKENI. CDR3 length: 14 residues.